This T cell receptor beta chain was identified during a study of blood T cell repertoires in COVID-19. Study-wide context: Whether acute or convalescent, the COVID-19 samples came from the United States, Italy and Spain.

In the study's own analysis: Counts of nucleated cells, estimated from reference gene primer amplification, were obtained. Method: immunoSEQ multiplex PCR; TCRdb's copy keeps in-frame clones and lacks some. The V and J calls and the clone size are those of that table, but D and trimming were determined from the DNA. This sample has around 180,000 clones, with roughly 91% found just once. Per the germline V gene, CDR1 is LNHDA and CDR2 is SQIVND (reference sequence). V was cut by 7 bases and J by 5 bases, with 15 bases left in between. CDR3 length: 14 amino acids. What was sequenced was peripheral blood. The TCR sequence derives from a human donor in a cohort sampled during active COVID-19. V gene TRBV19 combines with J gene TRBJ2-1; D may be TRBD1 (6 bases). The CDR3 nucleotides read TGTGCCAGTACCATGGACAGAGTCGACAATGAGCAGTTCTTC. Translating gives CASTMDRVDNEQFF. Looking up the rest from reference TRBV19 and TRBJ2-1 gives the full variable domain: DGGITQSPKYLFRKEGQNVTLSCEQNLNHDAMYWYRQDPGQGLRLIYYSQIVNDFQKGDIAEGYSVSREKKESFPLTVTSAQKNPTAFYLCASTMDRVDNEQFFGPGTRLTVL.